This TCR beta chain was recorded in a study of shared clonotypes between healthy human individuals. About the study: Per donor, three plates held CD4 naive cells, three held CD4 memory, two held CD8 naive and one held CD8 memory. The study, taken as a whole, reports: The study's rarefaction showed incomplete sorted-subset sequencing despite large depth.

Trimming took 2 bases from V and 5 from J; bases not matched to a gene: 5. The CDR3 has 15 residues. Germline CDR1 and CDR2: SQVTM and ANQGSEA. Replicate sorted-subset PCRs were loaded with around 220 ng DNA, roughly 33,000 T cell genomes. Sequencing used immunoSEQ multiplex PCR; TCRdb keeps in-frame clones, though not all of them. The profile shows over a million clones, 95% to 97% of them singletons. Comment on this clone: What it binds is not known.

Donors included only healthy HIV-negative adults lacking recent acute infections or vaccinations. Material: naive CD4+ T cells sorted from blood. As for subset: CD45RA+ positively selected. The sequence derives from a man aged 25 to 40 in good health. The chain is built from TRBV29-1 and TRBJ2-1; 11 positions match TRBD2. The CDR3 here is CSVESTSGRDNEQFF. DNA for the CDR3: TGCAGCGTTGAATCTACTAGCGGGAGAGACAATGAGCAGTTCTTC.